The entry below describes one T cell receptor (beta chain). No antigen is known for it. Nothing much larger sits one base from this clone, and base qualities are not available. This sample was taken from a study of radiation and T cells in renal cell carcinoma (TCRdb year 2020). Context from the whole study: Samples were obtained from a clinical trial, in which 15 Gy stereotactic body radiation therapy was delivered to primary renal cell carcinomas and nephrectomy was performed 4 weeks later. Across all 50 or so samples, under 4,500,000 unique CDR3 nucleotide sequences, encoding about 2,700,000 unique CDR3 amino acid sequences, were identified. In total, about 50 samples, comprising 25 or so tumors and roughly 27 peripheral blood samples, were subjected to TCR beta sequencing. The full study reports these points: Dynamics of the blood repertoire were not tracked past 4 weeks after treatment. Because pretreatment tumor biopsies were not available, the baseline intratumoral presence of clonotypes could not be determined. An increase in top tumor clonotypes in blood was observed from baseline to 2 weeks post-radiation, followed by contraction by 4 weeks, which was taken to suggest transient expansion of tumor-resident clones. With a single-armed trial design, the study had no way to address how radiation dose or scheduling affects the TCR repertoire.

The time point label, as the study defines it: blood 2 weeks post-SBRT. The treatment or condition label on this specimen signifies: 15 Gy SBRT to primary tumor, nephrectomy 4 weeks later. Serial peripheral blood from radiation-treated patients was sampled at baseline, 2 weeks and 4 weeks after SBRT to track tumor-enriched clonotypes. Every patient had renal cell carcinoma of clear cell pathology. Genomic DNA for TCR sequencing was prepared using the QIAamp DNA Blood Mini Kit (Qiagen). Only samples passing all quality control checks were included in the analyses. Reading the germline V gene (reference sequence) gives CDR1 MNHEY and CDR2 SMNVEV. The CDR3, cysteine through phenylalanine, is 15 amino acids long. Only the CDR3 DNA is retained, 45 bases long and in frame from the first base. The germline V end is reduced by 1 base and the J end by 6 bases; junction bases left unmatched: 5. TCR beta libraries were generated from genomic DNA with the immunoSEQ kit, following the manufacturer's recommendations. To prepare the libraries, a first multiplex PCR with proprietary primers was run, followed by a second PCR that added unique barcodes, and a bead cleanup was done after each round. Each sample batch included a kit-provided positive control reaction and a negative control reaction. The final libraries were assessed on an Agilent 4200 TapeStation D1000 ScreenTape, pooled by volume, and quantified by qPCR. Sequencing ran on an Illumina NextSeq500 with a MidOutput 150-cycle cartridge, using 156 Read1 and 15 Index1 cycles with kit custom primers. The pooled library was loaded at roughly 0.94 pM with an approximately 22% PhiX control spike-in. The study's processing was this. Vendor-processed data were analyzed in R, with a clonotype defined as all T cells sharing the same CDR3 nucleotide sequence. For clone abundance analyses, frequencies were normalized to the 10,000 most abundant clones per sample. Public T cell clones, which averaged fewer than five per sample, were removed prior to analysis. An abundance difference of at least 32-fold between compartments was the criterion for calling clonotypes tumor-enriched or baseline blood-enriched. A beta-binomial differential abundance model was used to identify clonotypes that were expanded or contracted between blood time points. Tumor-blood repertoire similarity was measured with the Baroni-Urbani and Buser coefficient, and groups were compared using two-tailed Wilcoxon tests in R. In its TCRdb copy, this immuneACCESS table keeps in-frame sequences only and misses some clones. Where compared with another copy, unresolved V genes explain less than half of these, and the others have no known cause. V and J calls and clone size follow that table, whereas D and trimming were derived from the DNA. The sample table records roughly 130,000 clones; 70% to 90% of these occur just once. Approximately 6% of the sample rests with the top ten.

The receptor was derived from a woman in her 70s with renal cell carcinoma. The starting material was blood, obtained from a patient whose treatment included radiotherapy and nephrectomy. Rearrangement joined TRBV27 to TRBJ2-1, and 8 bases in between align with TRBD1. CDR3 reads: CASSLYQGARNEQFF. The nucleotide sequence is TGTGCCAGCAGTTTATATCAGGGGGCTCGCAATGAGCAGTTCTTC.